Following are 4 T cell receptor beta chains from one sample sequenced in a study of response to subunit inactivated influenza vaccine. Each CDR3 protein gets one entry after TCRdb re-called the RT-PCR reads with MiXCR. The sample lists under 950,000 distinct CDR3 sequences, 21% occurring once. This specimen consisted of PBMCs from blood, obtained 5 days after vaccination. All receptors derive from a man over 45 who received an inactivated influenza vaccine.

The table lists this clonotype with a few counts. This rearrangement joins TRBV9 to TRBJ2-3, with D perhaps TRBD1 (5 bases). Per germline, CDR1 SGDLS and CDR2 YYNGEE. Trimming left V 6 bases short and J 6 bases short, with 23 bases between. This CDR3 comprises 16 residues. This chain's CDR3 is CASTPSQGDVVDTQYF. The CDR3 DNA reads as TGTGCCAGCACCCCCTCCCAGGGTGATGTGGTCGATACGCAGTATTTT.

In its sample, this clonotype was seen a few times. V gene TRBV20-1 combines with J gene TRBJ1-4; D unclear. CDR3 length: 13 residues. V was cut by 6 bases and J by 7 bases, with 15 bases left in between. In germline, CDR1 is DFQATT, CDR2 SNEGSKA (reference sequence). CDR3 residues: CSAVLGGGEKLFF. For the CDR3, the DNA is TGCAGTGCCGTCTTGGGTGGCGGTGAAAAACTGTTTTTT.

The chain links TRBV4-3 to TRBJ1-2; 7 bases agree with TRBD1. The CDR3 totals 14 residues. J gave up 4 bases and V 4 bases, and 6 bases lay outside the gene matches. Germline V CDR1 and CDR2: LGHNA, YSLEER. CDR3 sequence reads: CASSPKDRVYGYTF. The CDR3 DNA follows: TGCGCCAGCAGCCCCAAAGACAGGGTCTATGGCTACACCTTC.

The table lists this clonotype with a few counts. The J gene is TRBJ1-2, the V gene TRBV20-1, with 7 bases lining up with TRBD1. Germline CDR1 DFQATT, CDR2 SNEGSKA (reference sequence). Unmatched junction bases numbered 12, after V lost 0 bases and J lost 8 bases. The CDR3 is made up of 15 amino acids. In nucleotides, the CDR3 is TGCAGTGCTAGAGATCCTCGGACACAACAGGGGGGCTACACCTTC. Translation gives CSARDPRTQQGGYTF.